This T cell receptor beta chain is drawn from a study of T-cell memory formation after mild COVID-19. For the study at large: The two donors had largely donor-specific TCR clusters. Study observations and caveats: Among clones contracting day 15 to 85, CD4/CD8 was balanced, whereas later expanders leaned CD4+.

This clonotype has ten or more counts. What it binds is not known. TCR alpha and TCR beta cDNA libraries with sample barcodes and UMIs came from 5'RACE using constant-segment primers. One entry per CDR3 protein, called by TCRdb with MiXCR from the 5' RACE reads. The profile shows around 200,000 distinct CDR3 sequences, 8% to 11% of them singletons. The sequenced sample was PBMCs or a T cell subset sorted from them (not recorded which). The sequence was collected from a man younger than 30 who had mild COVID-19 (a few samples of this study predate the infection). Cell type and time point are not known.

This CDR3 reads CASSPGRGEQFF. CDR3 sequence (DNA): TGTGCCAGCAGCCCGGGGCGGGGAGAGCAGTTCTTC. V and J are TRBV6-2 or TRBV6-3 and TRBJ2-1; maybe TRBD2 (6 bases). Germline V gives CDR1 MNHEY, CDR2 SVGEGT. The V gene lost 6 bases and the J gene lost 10 bases, with 13 bases spanning the gap. The CDR3 is made up of 12 amino acids.